Presented here are 31 T cell receptor beta chains from one specimen sequenced in a study of shared clonotypes between healthy human individuals. Method: immunoSEQ multiplex PCR; TCRdb's copy keeps in-frame clones and lacks some. Among approximately 1.4 million clones, roughly 98% were seen once, and the ten largest hold roughly 0.45%. Input material: naive CD4+ T cells sorted from blood. Documented subset: CD45RA+ positively selected. All receptors come from a man aged 30 to 39 in good health.

With regard to this clone: The same CDR3 arises from other DNA sequences in this sample as well. In DNA, the CDR3 is TGTGCCAGCAGCGTTGGGACCTACAATGAGCAGTTCTTC. It is translated as CASSVGTYNEQFF. The chain employs TRBV9 and TRBJ2-1; D ambiguous. The germline CDR1 and CDR2 sequences are SGDLS and YYNGEE. V lost 2 bases to trimming and J lost 2 bases, with 5 bases between them. This CDR3 has 13 amino acids.

Note on this clone: Other DNA sequences of this sample code for an identical CDR3. V usage is TRBV7-3 and J usage is TRBJ2-5, with a tentative D call TRBD1 (6 bases). V lost 6 bases and J 4 bases, leaving 15 bases between the germline ends. The CDR3 totals 14 residues. Looked up from germline, CDR1 is SGHTA and CDR2 is FQGTGA. CDR3 amino acids: CASSFSGAGETQYF. The CDR3 coding sequence is TGTGCCAGCAGTTTTTCAGGGGCCGGAGAGACCCAGTACTTC.

Comments on this clone: The sample has other DNA sequences that encode this CDR3 too. The chain combines TRBV27 with TRBJ2-7; 8 nucleotides line up with TRBD1. This CDR3 contains 15 residues. V lost 2 bases, J lost 2 bases, and 5 bases stayed unmatched. Germline V lookup: CDR1 MNHEY, CDR2 SMNVEV (reference sequence). The chain's CDR3 is CASSLLAGGPYEQYF. CDR3 DNA: TGTGCCAGCAGTTTACTCGCAGGGGGCCCCTACGAGCAGTACTTC.

For the CDR3, the DNA is TGTGCCAGCAGCCCGGTGGAGGGTCCCTCCTACGAGCAGTACTTC. Protein: CASSPVEGPSYEQYF. The chain is built from TRBV9 and TRBJ2-7; D is perhaps TRBD2 (6 bases). The V and J ends lost 4 bases and 0 bases respectively, with 14 bases between them. The germline CDR1 and CDR2 sequences are SGDLS and YYNGEE. The CDR3 is 15 residues long.

This clone is a singleton in its sample. Within the sample, other DNA sequences also encode this same CDR3. This chain joins TRBV18 and TRBJ2-5; the D gene could be TRBD1 or TRBD2 (6 bases each). The CDR3 sequence is 14 residues long. Germline V gene data show CDR1 as KGHSH and CDR2 as LQKENI. V was trimmed by 1 base and J by 5 bases, leaving 11 bases between them. This CDR3 reads CASSPQGGGETQYF. The CDR3 DNA is TGTGCCAGCTCACCACAGGGGGGCGGCGAGACCCAGTACTTC.

J is TRBJ2-7 and V is TRBV28; D not certain. The CDR3 has 14 amino acids. The germline V gene has CDR1 MDHEN and CDR2 SYDVKM. V lost 3 bases to trimming and J lost 5 bases, with 14 bases between them. The CDR3 reads CASSFTTSRHEQYF. The CDR3 coding sequence is TGTGCCAGCAGTTTTACGACCTCTCGGCACGAGCAGTACTTC. Full variable domain (missing parts from reference TRBV28 and TRBJ2-7): DVKVTQSSRYLVKRTGEKVFLECVQDMDHENMFWYRQDPGLGLRLIYFSYDVKMKEKGDIPEGYSVSREKKERFSLILESASTNQTSMYLCASSFTTSRHEQYFGPGTRLTVT.

The chain recombines TRBV28 with TRBJ1-1, with 9 bases identical to TRBD1. Trimming cost V 2 bases and J 7 bases; bases outside gene matches: 8. Germline CDR1 reads MDHEN; CDR2 reads SYDVKM. The CDR3 has 15 amino acids. The CDR3 DNA is TGTGCCAGCAGTTTACCGGGACAGGGTATAGGTGAAGCTTTCTTT. Encoded protein: CASSLPGQGIGEAFF.

The chain uses TRBV7-3 and TRBJ1-1; tentatively, D is TRBD1 (5 bases). V was pared by 2 bases and J by 6 bases, with 13 bases between. CDR1 and CDR2 from the germline V gene are SGHTA and FQGTGA. CDR3 length equals 14 residues. CDR3 DNA sequence: TGTGCCAGCAGCTTACGAGGGGTCGGGGCTGAAGCTTTCTTT. Protein sequence: CASSLRGVGAEAFF.

The chain links TRBV6-5 to TRBJ1-2; 8 bases fit TRBD1. This CDR3 contains 14 residues. V lost 0 bases, J lost 7 bases, and 4 bases stayed unmatched. Germline assignment: CDR1 MNHEY and CDR2 SVGAGI. The CDR3 DNA follows: TGTGCCAGCAGTTACTCCCAGGGGGCGCGTGGCTACACCTTC. Translating it yields CASSYSQGARGYTF.

The V gene is TRBV25-1, the J gene TRBJ2-7; D is unclear. The V gene's germline CDR1 is MGHDK and CDR2 SYGVNS. The CDR3 consists of 16 residues. Trimming took 6 bases from V and 0 from J, leaving 18 bases between them. Here the CDR3 DNA reads TGTGCCAGCAGCCCTCGGGCTCCCTCCAGCTCCTACGAGCAGTACTTC. Translated: CASSPRAPSSSYEQYF.

This rearrangement joins TRBV9 to TRBJ2-7; 11 bases are a match to TRBD1. In germline, CDR1 is SGDLS, CDR2 YYNGEE. V lost 2 bases and J lost 3; bases outside the gene matches: 4. CDR3 length equals 15 residues. CDR3 nucleotides: TGTGCCAGCAGCGTCGGGACAGGGGGACACTACGAGCAGTACTTC. Its protein product is CASSVGTGGHYEQYF.

The chain has TRBV5-4 and TRBJ1-1, with 9 bases that match TRBD1. This CDR3 has 14 amino acids. Germline CDR1 and CDR2: SGHNT and YYREEE (reference sequence). V trimming: 2 bases; J trimming: 5 bases; junction bases outside the gene matches: 4. The CDR3 sequence: CASSLQGAATEAFF. CDR3 in DNA: TGTGCCAGCAGCTTACAGGGGGCCGCGACTGAAGCTTTCTTT.

The rearrangement joins TRBV2 to TRBJ1-5; D is ambiguous. From germline, CDR1 is SNHLY and CDR2 FYNNEI. The V and J ends lost 6 bases and 7 bases respectively, with 10 bases between them. The CDR3 covers 12 residues. CDR3: CASSWGGQPQHF. In DNA, the CDR3 is TGTGCCAGCAGCTGGGGTGGGCAGCCCCAGCATTTT.

The chain employs TRBV7-9 and TRBJ2-2; no reliable D call. This CDR3 is 14 amino acids long. Germline CDR1 SEHNR, CDR2 FQNEAQ (reference sequence). Deletions cut 3 bases from V and 5 bases from J, with 10 bases between. CDR3 in amino acids: CASSFGRSTGELFF. CDR3 DNA: TGTGCCAGCAGCTTTGGCAGGTCGACCGGGGAGCTGTTTTTT.

CDR3 residues: CASSPQVPSPPYGYTF. Here the CDR3 DNA reads TGCGCCAGCAGCCCCCAAGTCCCGTCCCCACCCTATGGCTACACCTTC. This sequence joins TRBV4-1 and TRBJ1-2; no definite D call. CDR3 length: 16 residues. The V end was cut by 4 bases, the J end by 4 bases, with 19 bases between. Germline CDR1 is MGHRA and CDR2 is YSYEKL.

The chain is built from TRBV6-6 and TRBJ1-2; D unclear. The CDR3 covers 12 residues. Germline V gives CDR1 MNHNY, CDR2 SVGAGI (reference sequence). V gave up 5 bases and J gave up 6 bases, with 10 bases separating them. CDR3 in amino acids: CASSTSLDGYTF. The CDR3 coding sequence is TGTGCCAGCAGTACCTCATTAGATGGCTACACCTTC.

To note about this clone: This specimen includes other DNA sequences encoding the same CDR3. This chain connects TRBV28 to TRBJ2-7; D possibly corresponds to TRBD2 (6 bases). The germline V and J ends were trimmed by 2 bases and 2 bases, with 10 bases remaining between them. Germline loops: CDR1 MDHEN, CDR2 SYDVKM. The CDR3 is made up of 14 amino acids. The CDR3 nucleotides read TGTGCCAGCAGTTTACCGGGAGAGGCCTACGAGCAGTACTTC. It yields the protein CASSLPGEAYEQYF.

V and J are TRBV6-1 and TRBJ2-3; 8 bases are a match to TRBD1. This CDR3 contains 15 residues. CDR1 and CDR2 from the germline V gene are MNHNS and SASEGT. The J segment lost 0 bases and the V segment lost 6 bases, leaving 5 bases of the junction unmatched. CDR3 sequence reads: CASRQTGASTDTQYF. The DNA for the CDR3 is TGTGCCAGCAGACAGACAGGGGCTAGCACAGATACGCAGTATTTT.

CDR3 nucleotides: TGTGCCAGCAGCCCGGGACTTTACACCGGGGAGCTGTTTTTT. Protein: CASSPGLYTGELFF. V gene TRBV5-5 combines with J gene TRBJ2-2; TRBD2 might be the D (6 bases). CDR3 length: 14 amino acids. The germline V gene encodes CDR1 SGHKS and CDR2 YYEKEE (reference sequence). V lost 4 bases and J 3 bases, leaving 10 bases between the germline ends.

The rearrangement links TRBV5-1 to TRBJ2-1; TRBD2 aligns across 13 bases. Germline assignment: CDR1 SGHRS and CDR2 YFSETQ. V lost 3 bases to trimming and J lost 3 bases; unmatched junction nucleotides: 6. This CDR3 contains 17 residues. Here the CDR3 DNA reads TGCGCCAGCAGCTGGAGGGGACTAGCGGGATTCTACAATGAGCAGTTCTTC. Encoded protein: CASSWRGLAGFYNEQFF.

The chain has TRBV9 and TRBJ2-7; unclear D gene. Per germline, CDR1 SGDLS and CDR2 YYNGEE. Trimming took 3 bases from V and 2 from J, leaving 9 bases between them. The CDR3 loop spans 13 amino acids. The CDR3 bases are TGTGCCAGCAGCGCTGGGGTTACCTACGAGCAGTACTTC. Its protein is CASSAGVTYEQYF.

This chain links TRBV7-9 with TRBJ1-3, with D possibly being TRBD1 (5 bases). The CDR3 consists of 17 residues. The V and J ends lost 2 bases and 3 bases respectively, with 17 bases between them. Per germline, CDR1 SEHNR and CDR2 FQNEAQ (reference sequence). CDR3 nucleotides: TGTGCCAGCAGCTTACAGGGCGGGGCCGGTTTTGGAAACACCATATATTTT. Its translation is CASSLQGGAGFGNTIYF. Full variable domain (rest looked up from reference TRBV7-9 and TRBJ1-3): DTGVSQNPRHKITKRGQNVTFRCDPISEHNRLYWYRQTLGQGPEFLTYFQNEAQLEKSRLLSDRFSAERPKGSFSTLEIQRTEQGDSAMYLCASSLQGGAGFGNTIYFGEGSWLTVV.

The chain joins TRBV2 to TRBJ2-5; TRBD2 might be the D (8 bases). The ends were cut back, 4 bases at V and 1 base at J, with 19 bases in the middle. The V gene's germline CDR1 is SNHLY and CDR2 FYNNEI. The CDR3 length is 17 residues. CDR3 in DNA: TGTGCCAGCAGTGTGCCGGGGGGGGGACAGCTCCAAGAGACCCAGTACTTC. Protein sequence: CASSVPGGGQLQETQYF.

The CDR3 DNA follows: TGCAGCGTTGCCGGACTAGTTGGGGGCAATGAGCAGTTCTTC. Encoded protein: CSVAGLVGGNEQFF. V and J are TRBV29-1 and TRBJ2-1, with TRBD2 matching 7 bases. J was trimmed by 6 bases and V by 4 bases; bases with no gene match: 9. CDR3 size: 14 residues. The V gene's germline CDR1 is SQVTM and CDR2 ANQGSEA.

J is TRBJ2-6 and V is TRBV6-5; weak D call: TRBD2 (5 bases). In germline, CDR1 is MNHEY, CDR2 SVGAGI. V was cut by 2 bases and J by 0 bases, with 8 bases left in between. The CDR3 consists of 16 residues. In nucleotides, the CDR3 is TGTGCCAGCAGTTACGGACTCACCTCTGGGGCCAACGTCCTGACTTTC. This codes for CASSYGLTSGANVLTF.

The V gene is TRBV7-2, the J gene TRBJ2-7; D ambiguous. Trimming left V 5 bases short and J 7 bases short, with 15 bases between. Germline values: CDR1 SGHTA, CDR2 FQGNSA. The CDR3 covers 13 residues. In nucleotides, the CDR3 is TGTGCCAGCAGCCTCCGGGTTGGTTCGGAGCAGTACTTC. This sequence encodes CASSLRVGSEQYF.

The chain links TRBV5-1 to TRBJ1-1, with D uncertain. The V gene lost 0 bases and the J gene lost 9 bases, with 18 bases spanning the gap. This CDR3 is built from 15 residues. The germline V gene has CDR1 SGHRS and CDR2 YFSETQ. CDR3 residues: CASSLGTVLGEKAFF. The CDR3 region has the DNA TGCGCCAGCAGCTTGGGGACCGTTCTCGGGGAGAAAGCTTTCTTT.

This chain connects TRBV6-5 to TRBJ2-7; weak D call: TRBD2 (6 bases). V was cut by 6 bases and J by 2 bases, with 11 bases left in between. From germline, CDR1 is MNHEY and CDR2 SVGAGI. The CDR3 extends over 13 amino acids. The CDR3 reads CASRRGLTYEQYF. CDR3 sequence (DNA): TGTGCCAGCAGGCGAGGACTAACCTACGAGCAGTACTTC.

The chain employs TRBV7-2 and TRBJ2-5; possible D gene TRBD1, 6 bases. CDR3 length: 14 amino acids. From germline, CDR1 is SGHTA and CDR2 FQGNSA. V dropped 4 bases and J dropped 4 bases, with 13 bases sitting between them. Written as DNA, the CDR3 is TGTGCCAGCAGCTACCTGACAGGAGCAGAGACCCAGTACTTC. Its translation is CASSYLTGAETQYF.

This chain uses TRBV18 with TRBJ2-7; D is undetermined. V gave up 5 bases and J gave up 5 bases, with 7 bases separating them. The CDR3 is 11 amino acids. Looked up from germline, CDR1 is KGHSH and CDR2 is LQKENI. CDR3 nucleotide sequence: TGTGCCAGCTCAGTGAAGGACGAGCAGTACTTC. Its protein is CASSVKDEQYF.

This chain joins TRBV18 and TRBJ1-1; 7 nucleotides line up with TRBD1. The trim removed 6 bases at V and 8 bases at J, leaving 3 bases unmatched. Germline loops: CDR1 KGHSH, CDR2 LQKENI. CDR3 length equals 11 residues. The CDR3 DNA sequence: TGTGCCAGCTCCGGGACAGCCGAAGCTTTCTTT. Amino acid sequence: CASSGTAEAFF. Looking up the rest from reference TRBV18 and TRBJ1-1 gives the full variable domain: NAGVMQNPRHLVRRRGQEARLRCSPMKGHSHVYWYRQLPEEGLKFMVYLQKENIIDESGMPKERFSAEFPKEGPSILRIQQVVRGDSAAYFCASSGTAEAFFGQGTRLTVV.